The present T cell receptor (beta chain) was sequenced within a study of T cells expressing NK-cell markers (TCRdb year 2020). Notes on the research overall: Three sorted T-cell subsets (CD3+CD56+NKG2C+, CD3+CD56+NKG2C- and CD3+CD56-NKG2C+) from under ten donors had their TCR beta-chain repertoires profiled. Among the eight sequenced donors, only one was HCMV-seronegative, while the other seven were HCMV-seropositive. All eight donors whose samples were sequenced were randomly selected healthy volunteers, three of them men and five women. Sequencing of the libraries produced 2 x 150 bp reads on Illumina HiSeq 2000/2500, MiSeq or NextSeq.

The paper's findings and limits, for the study overall: For several donors, the dominant CD3+CD56+NKG2C+ clonotypes were among the top 10 CD8+ clonotypes and accounted for about 1.0-7.0% of CD8+ T cells. Whether the expanded NKG2C-expressing T cell clones were specific for HCMV antigens remained unclear. Those dominant clonotypes were again the most abundant among CD3+CD56-NKG2C+ cells in a handful of donors, at roughly 28.3-65%.

CDR1 and CDR2 are read off the germline V gene (reference sequence) as MNHEY and SMNVEV. From the cysteine up to the phenylalanine, the CDR3 has a length of 11 residues. The coding DNA is unavailable. As regards this clonotype: Its antigen is unknown.

HCMV serostatus was determined by detecting HCMV-specific IgG in serum with a commercial ELISA kit. Ficoll density gradient centrifugation was used to isolate peripheral blood mononuclear cells from blood. Sequencer: Illumina HiSeq 2000. 5'RACE template switching, by which a universal primer site and unique molecular identifiers were added, was used to make TCR beta cDNA libraries. cDNA synthesis was primed from the TCR beta constant segment and was followed by two successive PCR amplification steps. The original methods were these. MIGEC handled demultiplexing of the reads and grouping by UMI, while MiTCR was used to assemble and quantify clonotypes. To exclude erroneous sequences, only TCR cDNA sequences supported by at least two reads were retained. The tcR package was used for downstream repertoire analysis, and clonotypes were matched between fractions using CDR3 nucleotide sequence together with V segment. Antigen specificity was annotated against VDJdb with VDJmatch, allowing one amino acid substitution in CDR3. Through TCRdb reprocessing, the reads give one entry per CDR3 protein sequence; DNA is omitted. The V and J calls, along with clone size, are taken from TCRdb and not from the paper's own processing. For this sample, the table gives about 160,000 distinct CDR3 sequences. The ten largest clonotypes hold 20% to 25% of the sample.

The source of this sequence is a man aged 18-75 years in good health. The V and J genes are TRBV27 and TRBJ2-2. Sequenced input: blood T cells: a sorted CD56 or NKG2C T cell subset, CD4+ or CD8+ T cells, or bulk PBMC T cells (not recorded which). Here the CDR3 is given as CATRHVGELFF.